The 18 T cell receptor beta chains below come from one sample, sequenced in a study of shared clonotypes between healthy human individuals. Measured with immunoSEQ multiplex PCR; TCRdb has only the in-frame clones, and not every one. The sample lists 2,500,000 or so clones; 85% to 95% were seen once. Sequencing input: naive CD4+ T cells sorted from blood. Specified subset: CD45RA+ positively selected. The receptors here all came from a man between 18 and 35 years old in good health.

The CDR3 loop reads CASATGGMREKLFF. The DNA of the CDR3 is TGTGCCAGCGCAACGGGGGGCATGAGGGAAAAACTGTTTTTT. This rearrangement joins TRBV11-2 to TRBJ1-4, with D perhaps matching TRBD1 (6 bases). In germline, CDR1 is SGHAT, CDR2 FQNNGV. V lost 8 bases and J lost 8, with 18 bases in between. CDR3 length equals 14 residues.

This clone has only a few counts. The CDR3 bases are TGTGCCAGCAGTGACAGGGGGCTAACTCACACCTTC. It translates to CASSDRGLTHTF. J is TRBJ1-2 and V is TRBV2, with 8 bases identical to TRBD1. Trimming at V came to 3 bases and at J to 12 bases, leaving 6 bases not matched to a gene. The CDR3 sequence is 12 residues long. Germline V gene sequence: CDR1 SNHLY, CDR2 FYNNEI.

CDR3 amino acids: CASSQDIGSLNTEAFF. The CDR3 DNA reads as TGCGCCAGCAGCCAAGATATCGGCAGCCTGAACACTGAAGCTTTCTTT. The chain employs TRBV4-3 and TRBJ1-1; D is unclear. V was pared by 0 bases and J by 0 bases, with 11 bases between. The CDR3 spans 16 residues. The germline V gene encodes CDR1 LGHNA and CDR2 YSLEER.

This sequence joins TRBV29-1 and TRBJ2-1; D may be TRBD2 (5 bases). The germline gives CDR1 SQVTM, CDR2 ANQGSEA. The V and J ends lost 6 bases and 8 bases respectively, with 20 bases between them. This CDR3 has 14 amino acids. CDR3 loop: CSVDKGLNGDEQFF. The CDR3 DNA is TGCAGCGTGGATAAAGGACTCAACGGCGATGAGCAGTTCTTC.

The genes are TRBV19 and TRBJ2-7; 8 bases agree with TRBD2. The germline CDR1 and CDR2 sequences are LNHDA and SQIVND (reference sequence). Germline trimming cut 6 bases from V and 0 bases from J; bases unmatched to any gene: 10. CDR3 length equals 16 residues. The CDR3 sequence: CASSPLSSGSSYEQYF. The CDR3 bases are TGTGCCAGTAGCCCCCTTAGCAGCGGGAGCTCCTACGAGCAGTACTTC.

To note about this clone: The same CDR3 arises from other DNA sequences in this sample as well. V and J are TRBV19 and TRBJ1-1, with unresolved D. V was cut by 3 bases and J by 0 bases, with 8 bases left in between. This CDR3 spans 14 amino acids. The germline gives CDR1 LNHDA, CDR2 SQIVND (reference sequence). The CDR3 DNA follows: TGTGCCAGTAGTATCAGCAGGCTGAACACTGAAGCTTTCTTT. Encoded protein: CASSISRLNTEAFF. Drawing the rest from reference TRBV19 and TRBJ1-1, the complete variable domain is DGGITQSPKYLFRKEGQNVTLSCEQNLNHDAMYWYRQDPGQGLRLIYYSQIVNDFQKGDIAEGYSVSREKKESFPLTVTSAQKNPTAFYLCASSISRLNTEAFFGQGTRLTVV.

This clone was seen a handful of times. The rearrangement links TRBV6-1 to TRBJ1-2; maybe TRBD1 (5 bases). The CDR3 is made up of 11 amino acids. Germline CDR1 reads MNHNS; CDR2 reads SASEGT. Trimming shortened V by 11 bases and J by 6 bases, and 13 bases separated the two germline ends. The CDR3 DNA is TGTGCCGGAGAGAGGGGCGATGGCTACACCTTC. Its translation is CAGERGDGYTF.

Notes on this clone: This same CDR3 is encoded by further DNA sequences in the sample. The V call is TRBV5-1, the J call TRBJ2-5; 7 nucleotides agree with TRBD1. With V trimmed by 3 bases and J by 4 bases, 6 bases remained unmatched. The CDR3 sequence is 14 residues long. Germline loops: CDR1 SGHRS, CDR2 YFSETQ. The CDR3 is CASSSDRSGETQYF. The CDR3 nucleotides read TGCGCCAGCAGCTCGGACAGGAGTGGAGAGACCCAGTACTTC.

This chain joins TRBV6-6 and TRBJ2-2; D gene ambiguous. V lost 5 bases and J 5 bases, leaving 9 bases between the germline ends. CDR1 is MNHNY and CDR2 is SVGAGI in the germline V gene (reference sequence). The CDR3 sequence is 13 residues long. CDR3 bases: TGTGCCAGCAGTGCAATTCGAACCGGGGAGCTGTTTTTT. This sequence encodes CASSAIRTGELFF.

The chain links TRBV10-2 to TRBJ1-2; TRBD1 agrees at 7 bases. Germline-derived CDR1 and CDR2 are WSHSY and SAAADI. Losses at the gene ends were 2 bases for V and 1 base for J; bases not matched to a gene: 7. The CDR3 spans 16 residues. The CDR3 here is CASSEVGQRVNYGYTF. As DNA, the CDR3 is TGCGCCAGCAGTGAGGTGGGACAGCGGGTTAACTATGGCTACACCTTC.

In DNA form, the CDR3 reads TGTGCCAGCAGTAACCAACAGGGTTTAGGCGGCTACACCTTC. Translating it yields CASSNQQGLGGYTF. This chain connects TRBV5-4 to TRBJ1-2; D perhaps matches TRBD1 (6 bases). The CDR3 has 14 amino acids. Per the germline V gene, CDR1 is SGHNT and CDR2 is YYREEE (reference sequence). The V and J ends lost 5 bases and 8 bases respectively, with 19 bases between them.

V gene TRBV5-6 combines with J gene TRBJ1-1; possibly TRBD1 for D (5 bases). Trimming stripped 3 bases from V and 3 bases from J, with 18 bases between. The CDR3 runs to 16 residues. Germline V gene lookup returns CDR1 SGHDT and CDR2 YYEEEE. CDR3: CASSWGPLGRDTEAFF. Written as DNA, the CDR3 is TGTGCCAGCAGCTGGGGACCTTTGGGGAGGGACACTGAAGCTTTCTTT.

This chain links TRBV5-4 with TRBJ2-3; 11 bases align to TRBD2. The CDR3 is made up of 16 amino acids. The V gene's germline CDR1 is SGHNT and CDR2 YYREEE (reference sequence). Unmatched junction bases numbered 6, after V lost 4 bases and J lost 2 bases. CDR3 region: CASSHRLAGPTDTQYF. In DNA form, the CDR3 reads TGTGCCAGCAGCCATAGACTAGCGGGGCCCACAGATACGCAGTATTTT. Supplemented by reference TRBV5-4 and TRBJ2-3, the full variable domain reads ETGVTQSPTHLIKTRGQQVTLRCSSQSGHNTVSWYQQALGQGPQFIFQYYREEENGRGNFPPRFSGLQFPNYSSELNVNALELDDSALYLCASSHRLAGPTDTQYFGPGTRLTVL.

The chain has TRBV4-3 and TRBJ2-5; the match to TRBD2 covers 7 bases. V was clipped by 4 bases and J by 4 bases; unmatched bases: 9. The CDR3 length is 15 residues. The germline gives CDR1 LGHNA, CDR2 YSLEER. CDR3 loop: CASSRVPGGRETQYF. The CDR3 DNA reads TGCGCCAGCAGCCGCGTTCCGGGGGGTAGAGAGACCCAGTACTTC.

The genes are TRBV7-2 and TRBJ2-1; TRBD2 matches at 7 bases. V dropped 5 bases and J dropped 10; count of bases not matched to a gene: 14. CDR1 SGHTA and CDR2 FQGNSA come from the germline V gene. This CDR3 has 15 residues. Written as DNA, the CDR3 is TGTGCCAGCAGCATGCTCGGACTAGGGATTTGGGAGCAGTTCTTC. It translates to CASSMLGLGIWEQFF.

The V gene is TRBV5-4, the J gene TRBJ2-5; a possible D gene is TRBD2 (7 bases). Looked up from germline, CDR1 is SGHNT and CDR2 is YYREEE (reference sequence). This CDR3 contains 14 residues. Trimming removed 0 bases at V and 5 bases at J, with 11 bases between. The CDR3 bases are TGTGCCAGCAGCTTGGAGGGGGGGAGTGAGACCCAGTACTTC. Its protein is CASSLEGGSETQYF.

This clone was found a few times. V and J are TRBV10-3 and TRBJ1-1; D gene uncertain. From germline, CDR1 is ENHRY and CDR2 SYGVKD. V was clipped by 10 bases and J by 0 bases, with 12 bases between them. CDR3 length: 13 residues. CDR3 nucleotides: TGTGCCACCCTGGAGACTATGAACACTGAAGCTTTCTTT. Translated, it gives CATLETMNTEAFF.

About this clone itself: This sample also contains other DNA sequences that code for the same CDR3. The chain recombines TRBV5-1 with TRBJ1-4, with 7 positions matching TRBD1. CDR3 size: 14 residues. The V and J ends lost 3 bases and 7 bases, in that order; junction bases with no gene match: 6. CDR1 and CDR2 from the germline V gene are SGHRS and YFSETQ. The CDR3 bases are TGCGCCAGCAGCTCAGGGGGAGTCGGTGAAAAACTGTTTTTT. The encoded protein is CASSSGGVGEKLFF.